Detailed here is one TCR beta chain. Its antigen is currently unknown. There are 14 residues in the CDR3. From germline, CDR1 is KGHSH and CDR2 LQKENI. J was trimmed by 10 bases and V by 5 bases; bases with no gene match: 8. The study ran its PCR with 60 Vbeta and 13 Jbeta primers. Measured with immunoSEQ multiplex PCR; TCRdb has only the in-frame clones, and not every one. The sample shows about 94,000 clones, around three fifths of them seen only once. The data belong to a study of cytomegalovirus exposure and HLA in healthy donors. Study findings and constraints: In a later analysis, specific HLA alleles were associated with 15,000 to 20,000 TCR beta sequences at a 0.05 false discovery rate. Available immune exposure information was restricted to CMV serostatus only. Under in vitro conditions, a few CMV-associated chains were confirmed as specific for CMV antigens.

Sequencing was done on a sample of PBMCs. The rearrangement uses TRBV18 and TRBJ1-6; 7 bases align to TRBD1. This receptor was obtained from a man aged 30 to 45 in good health and CMV-seronegative. This CDR3 is CASSTTGFESPLHF. The CDR3 DNA reads as TGTGCCAGCTCAACGACAGGGTTCGAGTCACCCCTCCACTTT.